This TCR beta chain was sequenced during a study of blood T cell repertoires in COVID-19. The germline CDR1 and CDR2 sequences are LNHNV and YYDKDF (reference sequence). The CDR3 sequence is 14 residues long. Trimming cost V 7 bases and J 5 bases; bases outside gene matches: 11. Sequencing used immunoSEQ multiplex PCR; TCRdb keeps in-frame clones, though not all of them. The table records roughly 200,000 clones, less than 90% of them present only once. This TCR was sampled from a man aged 65 to 79 with acute or convalescent COVID-19. The rearrangement uses TRBV15 and TRBJ2-7, with 7 bases identical to TRBD2. The sequenced sample was peripheral blood. CDR3: CATTPPREDHEQYF. The DNA for the CDR3 is TGTGCCACCACCCCGCCCCGGGAGGACCACGAGCAGTACTTC.